Sequencing of this TCR beta chain was carried out in a study of T cell repertoires in cytomegalovirus infection. The CDR3 consists of 15 residues. V gave up 7 bases and J gave up 3 bases, with 15 bases separating them. CDR1 MDHEN and CDR2 SYDVKM come from the germline V gene. TCRdb recomputed calls from the reads with MiXCR, one row per CDR3 protein. The repertoire holds about 260,000 distinct CDR3 sequences, with roughly an eighth as singletons. This receptor was identified in a human donor in good health (CMV status not recorded). Some clones in this sample may be carry-over from other donors' samples. The sample taken for sequencing was PBMCs. The rearrangement uses TRBV28 and TRBJ1-4; D remains ambiguous. The CDR3 here is CASNPQSQANEKLFF. The CDR3 DNA reads TGTGCCAGCAACCCACAAAGTCAGGCTAATGAAAAACTGTTTTTT. Combining the CDR3 with reference TRBV28 and TRBJ1-4 gives the whole variable domain DVKVTQSSRYLVKRTGEKVFLECVQDMDHENMFWYRQDPGLGLRLIYFSYDVKMKEKGDIPEGYSVSREKKERFSLILESASTNQTSMYLCASNPQSQANEKLFFGSGTQLSVL.